A selection of T cell receptor beta chains follows, all from one sample in a study of monozygotic twins with cystic fibrosis. Clones were sequenced by immunoSEQ multiplex PCR, and TCRdb holds only the in-frame ones, with some missing. This table holds 7,500 to 9,500 clones, approximately 95% found once. Sequencing was done on a sample of blood. All receptors derive from a boy between 2 and 10 years old with cystic fibrosis. Each CDR3 is given with its conserved first and last residue. A D gene is named only where the DNA matches it firmly. Size is omitted from some rows. Given values are once, few, many or a class for expanded clones.

j_call clone_size d_call v_call cdr3_aa cdr3_nt
TRBJ2-7 - TRBD1 TRBV6-5 CASGRDSYYEQYF TGTGCCAGCGGCCGGGACAGTTATTACGAGCAGTACTTC
TRBJ1-4 - - TRBV27 CASSPNNEKLFF TGTGCCAGCAGTCCTAATAATGAAAAACTGTTTTTT
TRBJ2-1 - - TRBV5-1 CASSFFSSSYNEQFF TGCGCCAGCAGTTTCTTTTCGAGCTCCTACAATGAGCAGTTCTTC
TRBJ2-7 - TRBD1 TRBV19 CASSIGTGAYEQYF TGTGCCAGTAGTATAGGGACAGGGGCCTACGAGCAGTACTTC
TRBJ2-3 once TRBD2 TRBV5-4 CASTVAGGTSTDTQYF TGTGCCAGCACCGTTGCGGGGGGGACCTCCACAGATACGCAGTATTTT
TRBJ1-4 once - TRBV7-6 CASSNTFQATNEKLFF TGTGCCAGCAGCAATACTTTTCAGGCAACTAATGAAAAACTGTTTTTT
TRBJ1-2 - - TRBV2 CASSQGGYTF TGTGCCAGCTCCCAGGGGGGCTACACCTTC
TRBJ2-7 - - TRBV15 CATSRGSESKYF TGTGCCACCAGCAGGGGTTCAGAGTCAAAGTACTTC
TRBJ1-2 - TRBD1 TRBV27 CASSLSGQGVGYGYTF TGTGCCAGCAGTTTATCAGGACAGGGAGTAGGATATGGCTACACCTTC
TRBJ2-7 - TRBD1 TRBV11-3 CASSRTGYTYEQYF TGTGCCAGCAGTCGGACAGGTTACACCTACGAGCAGTACTTC
TRBJ2-3 - - TRBV7-2 CASSPTGTLLGDTQYF TGTGCCAGCAGCCCTACTGGGACGCTGCTGGGTGATACGCAGTATTTT
TRBJ2-2 - - TRBV13 CASSSTPSTGELFF TGTGCCAGCAGCTCGACCCCGAGCACCGGGGAGCTGTTTTTT
TRBJ1-4 - - TRBV7-9 CASIPSATNEKLFF TGTGCCAGCATCCCGTCTGCAACTAATGAAAAACTGTTTTTT
TRBJ2-7 - - TRBV15 CATRPAATYEQYF TGTGCCACCAGACCCGCCGCGACCTACGAGCAGTACTTC
TRBJ1-2 once - TRBV7-9 CASSYGGSSSGYTF TGTGCCAGCAGCTACGGGGGAAGCAGCTCGGGCTACACCTTC
TRBJ2-5 - - TRBV5-1 CASSVSTDLQETQYF TGCGCCAGCAGCGTGTCGACAGACTTGCAAGAGACCCAGTACTTC
TRBJ1-2 few - TRBV5-1 CASSLATGVGYTF TGCGCCAGCAGCTTGGCTACCGGGGTTGGCTACACCTTC
TRBJ2-1 - TRBD2 TRBV4-3 CASSQTLAGGDNEQFF TGCGCCAGCAGCCAAACCCTAGCGGGGGGGGACAATGAGCAGTTCTTC
TRBJ1-6 - TRBD1 TRBV7-2 CASSPGQGRTPLHF TGTGCCAGCAGCCCGGGACAGGGAAGGACACCCCTCCACTTT
TRBJ1-2 few TRBD1 TRBV29-1 CSVDIGDRVHSGYTF TGCAGCGTTGATATTGGGGACAGGGTACACTCTGGCTACACCTTC
TRBJ2-7 - - TRBV9 CASSSGGLYGEQYF TGTGCCAGCAGCTCCGGGGGACTCTACGGCGAGCAGTACTTC
TRBJ2-7 - - TRBV7-9 CASSLGRDEQYF TGTGCCAGCAGCTTAGGTCGGGACGAGCAGTACTTC
TRBJ2-7 - - TRBV5-1 CASSFADLYEQYF TGCGCCAGCTCTTTCGCGGACCTGTACGAGCAGTACTTC